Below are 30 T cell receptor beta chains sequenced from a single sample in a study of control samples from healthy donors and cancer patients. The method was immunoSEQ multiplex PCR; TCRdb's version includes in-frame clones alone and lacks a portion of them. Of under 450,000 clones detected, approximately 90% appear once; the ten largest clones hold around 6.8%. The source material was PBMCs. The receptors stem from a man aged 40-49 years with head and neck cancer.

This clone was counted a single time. The DNA for the CDR3 is TGTGCCAGCAGCTTAGGAGGGACTTCTAGCACAGATACGCAGTATTTT. This translates into CASSLGGTSSTDTQYF. V and J are TRBV11-1 and TRBJ2-3; a weak D match, TRBD2 (6 bases). V was trimmed by 1 base and J by 0 bases, leaving 11 bases between them. The CDR3 is 16 amino acids. CDR1 is SGHAT, CDR2 FQDESV, per germline (reference sequence).

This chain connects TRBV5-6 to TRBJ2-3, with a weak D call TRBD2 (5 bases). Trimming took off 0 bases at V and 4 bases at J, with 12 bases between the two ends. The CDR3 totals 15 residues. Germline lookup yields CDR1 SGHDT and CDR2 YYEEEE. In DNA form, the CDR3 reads TGTGCCAGCAGCTTGGACTATCGGAGGTCAGATACGCAGTATTTT. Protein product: CASSLDYRRSDTQYF.

DNA of the CDR3: TGTGCCAGCAGCCCGGGGGGGGCCAGCTACACCTTC. It yields the protein CASSPGGASYTF. The rearrangement links TRBV5-4 to TRBJ1-2, with D tentatively TRBD1 (6 bases). The CDR3 has 12 amino acids. Trimming took 4 bases from V and 9 from J, leaving 13 bases between them. Per the germline V gene, CDR1 is SGHNT and CDR2 is YYREEE (reference sequence).

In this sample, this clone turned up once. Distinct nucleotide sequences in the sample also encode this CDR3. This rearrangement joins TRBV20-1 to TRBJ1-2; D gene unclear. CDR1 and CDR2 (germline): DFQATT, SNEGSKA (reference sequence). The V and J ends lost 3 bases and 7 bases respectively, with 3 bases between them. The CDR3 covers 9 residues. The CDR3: CSARSGYTF. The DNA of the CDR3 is TGCAGTGCTAGGTCTGGCTACACCTTC.

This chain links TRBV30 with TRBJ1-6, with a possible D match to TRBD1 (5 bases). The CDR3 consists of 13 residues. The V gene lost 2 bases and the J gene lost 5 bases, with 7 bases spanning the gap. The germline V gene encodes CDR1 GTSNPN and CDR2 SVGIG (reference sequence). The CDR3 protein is CAWSLQDNSPLHF. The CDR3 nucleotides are TGTGCCTGGAGTCTACAGGATAATTCACCCCTCCACTTT.

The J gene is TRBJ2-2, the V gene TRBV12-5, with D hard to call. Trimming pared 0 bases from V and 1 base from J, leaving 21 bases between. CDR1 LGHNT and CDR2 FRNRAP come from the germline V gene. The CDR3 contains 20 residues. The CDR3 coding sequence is TGTGCTAGTGGTTTGGTCGCCCCGTTGGGCAGATCTATGAACACCGGGGAGCTGTTTTTT. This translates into CASGLVAPLGRSMNTGELFF.

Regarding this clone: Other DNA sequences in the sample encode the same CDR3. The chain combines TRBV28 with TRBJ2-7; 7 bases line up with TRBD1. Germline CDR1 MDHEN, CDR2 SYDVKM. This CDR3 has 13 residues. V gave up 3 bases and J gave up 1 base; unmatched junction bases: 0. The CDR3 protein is CASSLGQSYEQYF. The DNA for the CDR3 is TGTGCCAGCAGTTTGGGACAGTCCTACGAGCAGTACTTC.

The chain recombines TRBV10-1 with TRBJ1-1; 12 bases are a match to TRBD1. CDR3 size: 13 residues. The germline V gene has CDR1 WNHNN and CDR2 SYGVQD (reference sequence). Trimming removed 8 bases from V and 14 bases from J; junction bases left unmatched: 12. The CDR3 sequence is CASEGQGAKRRFF. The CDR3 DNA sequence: TGCGCCAGCGAGGGACAGGGGGCGAAAAGGCGGTTCTTT.

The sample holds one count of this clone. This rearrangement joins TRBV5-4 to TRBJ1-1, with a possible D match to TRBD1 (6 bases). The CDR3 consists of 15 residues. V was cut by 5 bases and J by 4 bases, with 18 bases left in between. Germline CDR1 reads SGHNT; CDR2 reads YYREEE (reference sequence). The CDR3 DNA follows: TGTGCCAGCAGGACACAACAGGGCAGGGGCACTGAAGCTTTCTTT. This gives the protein CASRTQQGRGTEAFF. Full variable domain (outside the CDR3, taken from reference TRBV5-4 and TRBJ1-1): ETGVTQSPTHLIKTRGQQVTLRCSSQSGHNTVSWYQQALGQGPQFIFQYYREEENGRGNFPPRFSGLQFPNYSSELNVNALELDDSALYLCASRTQQGRGTEAFFGQGTRLTVV.

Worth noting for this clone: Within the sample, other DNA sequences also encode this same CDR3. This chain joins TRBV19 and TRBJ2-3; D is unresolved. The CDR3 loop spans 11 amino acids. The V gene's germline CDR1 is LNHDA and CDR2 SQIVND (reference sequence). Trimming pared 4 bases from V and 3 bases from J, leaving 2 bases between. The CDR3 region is CASSRTDTQYF. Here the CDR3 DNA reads TGTGCCAGTAGTAGAACAGATACGCAGTATTTT.

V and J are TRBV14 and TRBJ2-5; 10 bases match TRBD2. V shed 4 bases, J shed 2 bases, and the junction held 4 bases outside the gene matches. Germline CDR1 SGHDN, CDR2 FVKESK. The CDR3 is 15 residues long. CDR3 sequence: CASSPGLANQETQYF. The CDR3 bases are TGTGCCAGCAGCCCGGGACTAGCGAATCAAGAGACCCAGTACTTC.

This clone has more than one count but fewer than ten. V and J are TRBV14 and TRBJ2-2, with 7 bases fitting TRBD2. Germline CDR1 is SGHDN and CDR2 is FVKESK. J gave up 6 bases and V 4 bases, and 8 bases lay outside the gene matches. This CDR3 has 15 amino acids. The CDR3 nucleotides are TGTGCCAGCAGCCCTATTACTAGCGAGGCCGGGGAGCTGTTTTTT. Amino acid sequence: CASSPITSEAGELFF.

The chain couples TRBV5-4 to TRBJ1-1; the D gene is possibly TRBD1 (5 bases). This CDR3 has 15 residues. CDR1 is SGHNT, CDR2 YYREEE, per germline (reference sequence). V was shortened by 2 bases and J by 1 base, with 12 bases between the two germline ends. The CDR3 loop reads CASSLSGRENTEAFF. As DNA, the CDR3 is TGTGCCAGCAGCTTATCGGGACGGGAGAACACTGAAGCTTTCTTT.

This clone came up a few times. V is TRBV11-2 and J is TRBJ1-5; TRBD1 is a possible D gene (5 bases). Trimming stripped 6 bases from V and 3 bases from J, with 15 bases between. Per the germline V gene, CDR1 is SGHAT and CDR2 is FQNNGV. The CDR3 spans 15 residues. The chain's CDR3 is CASSRIGADNQPQHF. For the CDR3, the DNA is TGTGCCAGCAGTCGCATAGGGGCGGACAATCAGCCCCAGCATTTT.

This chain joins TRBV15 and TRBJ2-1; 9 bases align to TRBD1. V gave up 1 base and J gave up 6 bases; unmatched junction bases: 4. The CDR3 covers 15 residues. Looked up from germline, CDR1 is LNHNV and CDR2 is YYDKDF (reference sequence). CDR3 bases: TGTGCCACCAGCAGAGCGGGACAGGGAGTCAATGAGCAGTTCTTC. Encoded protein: CATSRAGQGVNEQFF.

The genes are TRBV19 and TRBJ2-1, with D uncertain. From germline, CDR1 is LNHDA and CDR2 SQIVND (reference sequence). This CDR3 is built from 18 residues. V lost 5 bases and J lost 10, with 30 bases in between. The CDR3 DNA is TGTGCCAGTAGTCCCGCAAGGTTTGCCACTAAGGCACTGGGGGAGCAGTTCTTC. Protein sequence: CASSPARFATKALGEQFF. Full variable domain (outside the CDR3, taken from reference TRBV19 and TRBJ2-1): DGGITQSPKYLFRKEGQNVTLSCEQNLNHDAMYWYRQDPGQGLRLIYYSQIVNDFQKGDIAEGYSVSREKKESFPLTVTSAQKNPTAFYLCASSPARFATKALGEQFFGPGTRLTVL.

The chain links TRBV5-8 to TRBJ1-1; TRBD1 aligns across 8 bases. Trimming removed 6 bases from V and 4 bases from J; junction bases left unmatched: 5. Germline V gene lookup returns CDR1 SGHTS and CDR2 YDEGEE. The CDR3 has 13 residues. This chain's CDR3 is CASTNDRGTEAFF. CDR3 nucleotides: TGTGCCAGCACCAACGACAGGGGCACTGAAGCTTTCTTT.

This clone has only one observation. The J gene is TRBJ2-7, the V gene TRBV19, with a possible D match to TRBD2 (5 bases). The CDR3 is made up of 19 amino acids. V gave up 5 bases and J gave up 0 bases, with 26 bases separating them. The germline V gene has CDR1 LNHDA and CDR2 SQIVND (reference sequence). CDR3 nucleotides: TGTGCCAGTAGTCACTTTGGACGGGAACACTCACTTAACTCCTACGAGCAGTACTTC. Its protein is CASSHFGREHSLNSYEQYF.

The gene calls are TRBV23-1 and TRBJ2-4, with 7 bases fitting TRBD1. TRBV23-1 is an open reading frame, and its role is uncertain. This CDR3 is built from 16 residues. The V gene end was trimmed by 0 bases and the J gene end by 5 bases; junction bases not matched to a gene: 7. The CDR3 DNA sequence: TGCGCCAGCAGTCAATCTGGAGGCCAGGGGGAAAACATTCAGTACTTC. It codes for CASSQSGGQGENIQYF.

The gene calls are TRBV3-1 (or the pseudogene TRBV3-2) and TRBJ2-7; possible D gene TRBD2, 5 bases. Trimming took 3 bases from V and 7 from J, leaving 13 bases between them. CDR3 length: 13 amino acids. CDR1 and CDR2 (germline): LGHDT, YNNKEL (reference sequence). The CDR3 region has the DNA TGTGCCAGCAGCCACACCCTCTCGGGGGAGCAGTACTTC. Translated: CASSHTLSGEQYF.

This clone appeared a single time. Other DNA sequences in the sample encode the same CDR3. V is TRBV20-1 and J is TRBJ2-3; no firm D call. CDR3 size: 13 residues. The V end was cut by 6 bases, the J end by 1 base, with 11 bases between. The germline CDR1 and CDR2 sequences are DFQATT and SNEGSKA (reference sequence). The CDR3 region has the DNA TGCAGTGCCAGTATCCAGGGCACAGATACGCAGTATTTT. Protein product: CSASIQGTDTQYF.

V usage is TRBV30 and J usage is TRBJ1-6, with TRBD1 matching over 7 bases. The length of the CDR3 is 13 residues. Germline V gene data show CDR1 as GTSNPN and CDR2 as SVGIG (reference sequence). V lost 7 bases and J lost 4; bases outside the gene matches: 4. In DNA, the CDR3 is TGTGCCTACGCGGGACAGTATAATTCACCCCTCCACTTT. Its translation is CAYAGQYNSPLHF.

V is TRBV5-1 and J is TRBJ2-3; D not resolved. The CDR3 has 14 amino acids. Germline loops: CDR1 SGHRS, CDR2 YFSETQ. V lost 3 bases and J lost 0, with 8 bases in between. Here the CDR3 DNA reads TGCGCCAGCAGCTCCCTCTCCAGCACAGATACGCAGTATTTT. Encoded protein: CASSSLSSTDTQYF.

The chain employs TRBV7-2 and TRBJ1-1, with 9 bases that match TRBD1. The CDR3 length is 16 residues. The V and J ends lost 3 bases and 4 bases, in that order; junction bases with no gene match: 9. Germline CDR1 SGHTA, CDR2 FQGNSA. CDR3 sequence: CASSFPGQGGSTEAFF. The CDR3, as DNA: TGTGCCAGCAGCTTCCCGGGACAGGGCGGGAGCACTGAAGCTTTCTTT.

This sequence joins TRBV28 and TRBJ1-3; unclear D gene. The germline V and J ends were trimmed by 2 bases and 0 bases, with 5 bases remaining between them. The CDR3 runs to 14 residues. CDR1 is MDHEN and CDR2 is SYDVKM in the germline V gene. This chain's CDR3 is CASSLEISGNTIYF. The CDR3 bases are TGTGCCAGCAGTTTAGAAATCTCTGGAAACACCATATATTTT.

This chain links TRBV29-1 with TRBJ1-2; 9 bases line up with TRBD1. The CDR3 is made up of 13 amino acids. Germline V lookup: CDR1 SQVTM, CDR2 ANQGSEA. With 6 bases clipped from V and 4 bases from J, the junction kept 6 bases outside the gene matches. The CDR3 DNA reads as TGCAGCGTCCAATCGACAGGGGGCTATGGCTACACCTTC. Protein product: CSVQSTGGYGYTF.

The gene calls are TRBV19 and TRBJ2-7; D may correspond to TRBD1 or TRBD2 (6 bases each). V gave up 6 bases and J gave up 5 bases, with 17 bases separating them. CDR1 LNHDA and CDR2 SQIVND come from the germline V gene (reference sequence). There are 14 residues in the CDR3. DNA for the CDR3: TGTGCCAGTAGACTGACATCAGGGGAGGACGAGCAGTACTTC. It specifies CASRLTSGEDEQYF. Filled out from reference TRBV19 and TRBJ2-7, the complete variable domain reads DGGITQSPKYLFRKEGQNVTLSCEQNLNHDAMYWYRQDPGQGLRLIYYSQIVNDFQKGDIAEGYSVSREKKESFPLTVTSAQKNPTAFYLCASRLTSGEDEQYFGPGTRLTVT.

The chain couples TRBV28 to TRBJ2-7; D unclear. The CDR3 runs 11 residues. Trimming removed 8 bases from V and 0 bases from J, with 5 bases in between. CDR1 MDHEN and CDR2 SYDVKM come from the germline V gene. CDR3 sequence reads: CASLSSYEQYF. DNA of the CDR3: TGTGCCAGCCTGAGCTCCTACGAGCAGTACTTC.

CDR3 nucleotide sequence: TGTGCCAGCAGTGAACAGGCCTTACCCAAAAACATTCAGTACTTC. Translated, it gives CASSEQALPKNIQYF. V usage is TRBV2 and J usage is TRBJ2-4, with no clear D. The CDR3 length is 15 residues. V was trimmed by 2 bases and J by 2 bases, leaving 10 bases between them. The germline V gene has CDR1 SNHLY and CDR2 FYNNEI.

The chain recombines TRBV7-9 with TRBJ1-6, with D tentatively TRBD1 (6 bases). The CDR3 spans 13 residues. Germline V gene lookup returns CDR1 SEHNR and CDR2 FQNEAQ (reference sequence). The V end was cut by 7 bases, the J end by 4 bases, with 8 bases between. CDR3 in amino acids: CASTDSYNSPLHF. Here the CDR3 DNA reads TGTGCCAGCACGGACAGTTATAATTCACCCCTCCACTTT.